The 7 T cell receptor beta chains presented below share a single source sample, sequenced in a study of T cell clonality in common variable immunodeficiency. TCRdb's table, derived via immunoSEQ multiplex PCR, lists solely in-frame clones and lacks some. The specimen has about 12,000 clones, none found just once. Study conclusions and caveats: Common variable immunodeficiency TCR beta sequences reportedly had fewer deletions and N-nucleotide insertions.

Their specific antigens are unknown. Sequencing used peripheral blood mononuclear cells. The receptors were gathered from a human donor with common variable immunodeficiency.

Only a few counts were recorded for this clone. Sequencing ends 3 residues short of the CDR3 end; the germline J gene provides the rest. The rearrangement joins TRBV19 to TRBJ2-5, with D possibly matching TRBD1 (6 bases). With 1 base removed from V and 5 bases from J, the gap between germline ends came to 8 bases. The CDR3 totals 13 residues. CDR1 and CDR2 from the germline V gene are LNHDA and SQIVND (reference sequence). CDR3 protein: CASSIGDTETQYF. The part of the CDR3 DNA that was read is TGTGCCAGTAGTATAGGGGACACGGAGACC.

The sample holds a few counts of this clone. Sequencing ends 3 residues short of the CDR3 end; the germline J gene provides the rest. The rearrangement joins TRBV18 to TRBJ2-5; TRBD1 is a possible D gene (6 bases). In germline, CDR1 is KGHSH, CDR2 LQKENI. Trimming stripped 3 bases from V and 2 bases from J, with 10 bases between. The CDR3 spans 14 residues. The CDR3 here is CASSPLTGQETQYF. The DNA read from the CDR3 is TGTGCCAGCTCACCGCTGACAGGTCAAGAGACC.

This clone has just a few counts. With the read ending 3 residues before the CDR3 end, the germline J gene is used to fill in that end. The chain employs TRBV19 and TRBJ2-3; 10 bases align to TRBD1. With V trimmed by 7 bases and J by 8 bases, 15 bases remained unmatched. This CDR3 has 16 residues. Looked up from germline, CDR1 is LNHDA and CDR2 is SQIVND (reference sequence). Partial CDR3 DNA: TGTGCCAGTAACCGGATGACAGGGGGCGGAGTGGGTACG. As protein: CASNRMTGGGVGT. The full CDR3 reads CASNRMTGGGVGTQYF.

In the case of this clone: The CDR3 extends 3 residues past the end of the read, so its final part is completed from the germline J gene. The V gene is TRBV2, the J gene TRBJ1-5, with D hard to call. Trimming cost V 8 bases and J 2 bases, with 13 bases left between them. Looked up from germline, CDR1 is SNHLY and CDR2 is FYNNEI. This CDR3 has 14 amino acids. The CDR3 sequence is CASAEGRGNQPQHF. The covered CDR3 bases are TGTGCCAGCGCTGAAGGTAGGGGCAATCAGCCC.

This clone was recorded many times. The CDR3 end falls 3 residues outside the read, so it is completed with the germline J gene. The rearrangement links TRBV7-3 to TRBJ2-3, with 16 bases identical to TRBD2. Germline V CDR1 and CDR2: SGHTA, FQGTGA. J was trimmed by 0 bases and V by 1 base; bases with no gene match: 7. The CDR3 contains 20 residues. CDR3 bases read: TGTGCCAGCAGCTTAATGGGACTAGCGGGGGGGCTAATAAGCACAGATACG. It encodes CASSLMGLAGGLISTDT. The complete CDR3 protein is CASSLMGLAGGLISTDTQYF. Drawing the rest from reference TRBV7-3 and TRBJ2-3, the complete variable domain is GAGVSQTPSNKVTEKGKYVELRCDPISGHTALYWYRQSLGQGPEFLIYFQGTGAADDSGLPNDRFFAVRPEGSVSTLKIQRTERGDSAVYLCASSLMGLAGGLISTDTQYFGPGTRLTVL.

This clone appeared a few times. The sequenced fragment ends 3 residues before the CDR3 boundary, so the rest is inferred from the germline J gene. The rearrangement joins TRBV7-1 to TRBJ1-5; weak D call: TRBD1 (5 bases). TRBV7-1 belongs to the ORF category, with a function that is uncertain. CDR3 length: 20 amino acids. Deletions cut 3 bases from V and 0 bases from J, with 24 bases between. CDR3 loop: CASSSSLTGGVPYSNQPQHF. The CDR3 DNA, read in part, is TGTGCCAGCAGCTCTTCCTTAACGGGGGGTGTACCTTATAGCAATCAGCCC.

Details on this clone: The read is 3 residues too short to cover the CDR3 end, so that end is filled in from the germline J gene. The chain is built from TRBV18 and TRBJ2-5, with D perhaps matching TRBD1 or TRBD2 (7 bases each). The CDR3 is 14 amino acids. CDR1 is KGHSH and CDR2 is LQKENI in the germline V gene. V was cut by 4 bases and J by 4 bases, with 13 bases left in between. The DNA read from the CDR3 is TGTGCCAGCTCACATGACAGGGAGGGAGAGACC. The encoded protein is CASSHDREGET. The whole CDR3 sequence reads CASSHDREGETQYF.